This TCR beta chain was sequenced in a study of T cell repertoires in cytomegalovirus infection. Study-wide background: CMV infection and matching HLA type were both indicated by public TCR beta signatures.

TCRdb re-called the reads through MiXCR, storing one row per CDR3 protein. The data show around 240,000 distinct CDR3 sequences, with about 23% seen just once and over 15% held by the top ten. This CDR3 region has 14 residues. CDR1 is KGHDR, CDR2 SFDVKD, per germline. Trimming cost V 12 bases and J 3 bases; bases outside gene matches: 9. This clonotype was seen more than once but under ten times. The antigen is undetermined. Regarding the study as a whole: The ex vivo response showed dominance by HLA-C-restricted CMV-specific TCR beta clonotypes. Summed public TCR beta family frequency identified CMV carriers bearing the relevant HLA.

The gene calls are TRBV24-1 and TRBJ2-1; 8 nucleotides match TRBD2. Sequenced sample: CD8+ T cells from PBMCs. This TCR came from a human donor in good health (CMV status not recorded). Some clones in this sample may be carry-over from other donors' samples. The CDR3 DNA follows: TGTGCCGCCTCGGGTAGCGGGGACTACAATGAGCAGTTCTTC. Encoded protein: CAASGSGDYNEQFF.